This T cell receptor beta chain was retrieved from a study of cytomegalovirus exposure and HLA in healthy donors. This clone was counted a few times. Germline V gene lookup returns CDR1 SGHRS and CDR2 YFSETQ. This CDR3 comprises 14 residues. J lost 5 bases, V lost 1 base, and 3 bases had no gene match. Both 60 Vbeta primers and 13 Jbeta primers went into the PCR. Sequencing used immunoSEQ multiplex PCR; TCRdb keeps in-frame clones, though not all of them. The sample lists approximately 79,000 clones; about 78% were seen once. This receptor was taken from a male donor in good health and CMV-seropositive. What was sequenced was PBMCs. The V call is TRBV5-1, the J call TRBJ2-7; 10 positions agree with TRBD1. In DNA, the CDR3 is TGCGCCAGCAGCTTGCAGGGACAGGGGCACGAGCAGTACTTC. Residues: CASSLQGQGHEQYF.